This is a list of T cell receptor beta chains from one sample in a study of blood T cell repertoires in COVID-19. Libraries were prepared by immunoSEQ multiplex PCR; TCRdb keeps only in-frame clonotypes and omits some of them. This table holds approximately 390,000 clones, approximately 91% found once. What was sequenced was PBMCs or T cells enriched from blood (not recorded which). The origin of the receptors is a woman aged 40 to 50 with acute COVID-19. Both conserved end residues are trimmed from each CDR3. A clone size is listed for some rows: how often the clone was seen (once, few, many), or a class if it is expanded.

v_gene	j_gene	abundance	CDR3aa
TRBV19	TRBJ2-1	once	ASSTPFSKNEQF
TRBV6-5	TRBJ1-1	NA	ASRTDRWVEAF
TRBV2	TRBJ1-4	NA	ATRDRGAPNEKLF
TRBV19	TRBJ1-1	NA	ASRDRGANTEAF
TRBV5-4	TRBJ2-3	once	ASSLGGPDTDTQY
TRBV5-4	TRBJ2-7	NA	ASSIDSYEQY
TRBV27	TRBJ2-1	NA	ASTRLAGVYNEQF
TRBV4-1	TRBJ2-3	NA	ASSRDFTQY
TRBV2	TRBJ2-1	NA	ASRAAGSLGEQF
TRBV5-4	TRBJ1-1	NA	ASSFGGLYTEAF
TRBV19	TRBJ2-5	NA	ASKTWTGAGETQY
TRBV18	TRBJ1-1	NA	ASSSGQLNTEAF
TRBV12-5	TRBJ2-4	NA	ASGFLEVRIQY
TRBV7-9	TRBJ1-2	NA	ASSFLESYGYT
TRBV11-2	TRBJ2-7	NA	ASSYRDKNLVEQY
TRBV5-1	TRBJ2-2	NA	ASSLEGAAGELF
TRBV5-1	TRBJ2-1	NA	ASSSTSWDNEQF
TRBV11-2	TRBJ1-1	once	ASSIRGGRTEAF
TRBV19	TRBJ1-6	NA	ASSIAGSSYNSPLH
TRBV5-6	TRBJ1-2	few	ASSLVTGNGYT
TRBV5-1	TRBJ2-2	NA	ASSRTGTGTGELF
TRBV5-1	TRBJ1-2	NA	ASRWGEYGYT
TRBV12-5	TRBJ2-1	NA	ASGLVTLAGGTYNEQF
TRBV3-1/TRBV3-2	TRBJ1-4	NA	ASSHSREKLF
TRBV27	TRBJ2-7	once	ASSTLGQGSSYEQY
TRBV18	TRBJ2-2	NA	ASSPQETNTGELF
TRBV19	TRBJ2-7	NA	AYNGKIYEQY
TRBV30	TRBJ1-6	NA	AWSEGVFNSPLH
TRBV7-7	TRBJ2-3	NA	ASSPRGGVTDTQY
TRBV5-4	TRBJ2-2	NA	ASSSFLSNTGELF
TRBV5-5	TRBJ1-4	NA	ASSLGEANEKLF
TRBV6-5	TRBJ2-3	NA	ASSLRGVDTDTQY
TRBV19	TRBJ1-3	few	ASSILQTSGNTIY
TRBV21-1	TRBJ1-1	NA	ASSSRDRGRGTEAF
TRBV2	TRBJ1-1	NA	ASVQGNGEAF
TRBV7-2	TRBJ1-2	few	ASSPLDREINGYT
TRBV3-1/TRBV3-2	TRBJ1-6	NA	ASSQFLPGMTYNSPLH
TRBV2	TRBJ2-1	NA	ASRETSGGYNEQF
TRBV12-3/TRBV12-4	TRBJ1-2	NA	ASSPGQFRGYT
TRBV5-1	TRBJ1-2	NA	ASRTRTGNYGYT
TRBV5-6	TRBJ2-2	NA	ASSNPRRDTNTGELF
TRBV3-1/TRBV3-2	TRBJ1-6	NA	ASSQATAGALNNSPLH
TRBV6-6	TRBJ1-3	NA	ASSRAGGGAGNTIY
TRBV19	TRBJ2-6	once	ASSTTGSGANVLT
TRBV19	TRBJ1-1	NA	ASSISLVNTEAF
TRBV3-1/TRBV3-2	TRBJ1-1	NA	ASSPGGTEAF
TRBV30	TRBJ2-7	NA	AWSQRAYEQY
TRBV2	TRBJ2-3	NA	ASSAERGDTQY
TRBV10-1	TRBJ1-3	NA	ASSESTAGNTIY
TRBV9	TRBJ2-1	NA	ASSPGRGYEQF
TRBV5-4	TRBJ2-3	once	ASSLGFRGLDTQY
TRBV30	TRBJ2-7	NA	AWSAGGPYEQY
TRBV11-2	TRBJ2-3	NA	ASTFNGRLTDTQY
TRBV19	TRBJ2-1	NA	ATGTDGRKGWDNEQF
TRBV18	TRBJ2-7	once	ASSPSETYEQY